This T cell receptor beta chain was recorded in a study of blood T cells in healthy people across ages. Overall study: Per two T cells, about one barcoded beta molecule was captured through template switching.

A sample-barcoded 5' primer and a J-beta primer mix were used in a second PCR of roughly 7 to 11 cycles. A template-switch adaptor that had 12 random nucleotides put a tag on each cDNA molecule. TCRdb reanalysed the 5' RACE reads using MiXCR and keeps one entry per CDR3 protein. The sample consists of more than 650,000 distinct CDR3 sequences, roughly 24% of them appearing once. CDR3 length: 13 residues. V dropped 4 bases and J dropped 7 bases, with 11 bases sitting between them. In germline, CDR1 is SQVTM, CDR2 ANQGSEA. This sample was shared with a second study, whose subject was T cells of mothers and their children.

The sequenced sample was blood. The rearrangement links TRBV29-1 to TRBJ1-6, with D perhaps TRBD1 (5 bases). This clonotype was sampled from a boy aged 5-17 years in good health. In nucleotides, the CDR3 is TGCAGCGTTGCGGTGGGGGTCAATTCACCCCTCCACTTT. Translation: CSVAVGVNSPLHF.